The 14 T cell receptor beta chains in this list originate from one sample, sequenced in a study of post-analysis software for immune sequencing data. Study-wide points: A few TRBV segments (TRBV5-6, TRBV5-1 and TRBV20-1 among them) occurred more frequently in patients than in controls.

Antigens of these TCRs are unknown. Each TCR beta cDNA library carried unique molecular identifiers. Each CDR3 protein gets one entry after TCRdb re-called the PCR reads with MiXCR. Here the sample spans some 890,000 distinct CDR3 sequences, roughly half being singletons. The sequenced material came from blood. The receptors originated from a girl aged 10-17 years with multiple sclerosis.

This sequence joins TRBV12-3 or TRBV12-4 and TRBJ2-3; 7 bases are a match to TRBD2. The CDR3 has 16 residues. Trimming took 5 bases from V and 2 from J; bases not matched to a gene: 10. This CDR3 reads CASSPGLAVLTDTQYF. The CDR3 DNA follows: TGTGCCAGCAGTCCCGGGCTAGCGGTACTCACAGATACGCAGTATTTT.

This chain connects TRBV9 to TRBJ1-2, with D tentatively TRBD1 (6 bases). The CDR3 consists of 18 residues. Germline CDR1 and CDR2: SGDLS and YYNGEE. The ends were cut back, 3 bases at V and 1 base at J, with 22 bases in the middle. The chain's CDR3 is CASSAPGVGGPDNYGYTF. Written as DNA, the CDR3 is TGTGCCAGCAGCGCCCCCGGAGTTGGGGGGCCCGATAACTATGGCTACACCTTC.

The V and J genes are TRBV7-9 and TRBJ2-1, with 10 bases identical to TRBD1. CDR3 size: 12 residues. V trimming: 6 bases; J trimming: 14 bases; junction bases outside the gene matches: 7. The germline gives CDR1 SEHNR, CDR2 FQNEAQ (reference sequence). The CDR3 is CASSFTGTGEFF. As DNA, the CDR3 is TGTGCCAGCAGTTTCACCGGGACAGGGGAGTTCTTC.

The rearrangement joins TRBV20-1 to TRBJ2-3; D ambiguous. The ends were cut back, 5 bases at V and 8 bases at J, with 11 bases in the middle. Germline CDR1 and CDR2: DFQATT and SNEGSKA (reference sequence). CDR3 length equals 11 residues. The CDR3 DNA is TGCAGTGCTCCTCTGGTCGGTACGCAGTATTTT. It yields the protein CSAPLVGTQYF.

Details on this clonotype: Sequence at one end of the junction differs from germline and may be a read error. The chain combines TRBV9 with TRBJ2-1; 10 positions agree with TRBD2. Per the germline V gene, CDR1 is SGDLS and CDR2 is YYNGEE. CDR3 size: 15 residues. Here the CDR3 reads CAGSVEASGSYEQFF. In DNA form, the CDR3 reads TGTGCCGGCAGCGTAGAGGCTAGCGGGAGTTATGAGCAGTTCTTC.

The V and J genes are TRBV6-6 and TRBJ1-1, with D perhaps matching TRBD1 (6 bases). Germline CDR1 reads MNHNY; CDR2 reads SVGAGI (reference sequence). The CDR3 has 12 residues. Trimming cost V 7 bases and J 8 bases, with 14 bases left between them. This CDR3 is CASTEIDREAFF. The DNA for the CDR3 is TGTGCCAGCACCGAGATTGACAGGGAAGCTTTCTTT.

The V gene is TRBV29-1, the J gene TRBJ2-1; TRBD1 matches at 9 bases. The ends lost 6 bases at V and 7 bases at J; junction bases unmatched: 10. The CDR3 length is 14 residues. Per the germline V gene, CDR1 is SQVTM and CDR2 is ANQGSEA. The CDR3 protein is CSVDPGQGRNEQFF. The CDR3 DNA follows: TGCAGCGTCGATCCGGGACAGGGTAGGAATGAGCAGTTCTTC.

This clonotype was observed a handful of times. V and J are TRBV12-3 or TRBV12-4 and TRBJ1-1, with D uncertain. V lost 11 bases and J lost 4, with 14 bases in between. The CDR3 loop spans 12 amino acids. The CDR3: CASRPRGTEAFF. CDR3 DNA sequence: TGTGCCTCCCGGCCCCGGGGCACTGAAGCTTTCTTT.

The sample holds one count of this clonotype. The V gene is TRBV3-1, the J gene TRBJ2-4; 7 bases align to TRBD1. CDR1 and CDR2 (germline): LGHDT, YNNKEL (reference sequence). The V segment lost 2 bases and the J segment 4 bases; nucleotides outside the gene matches: 8. The CDR3 totals 16 residues. The CDR3 region is CASSQPLQGTKNIQYF. CDR3 DNA: TGTGCCAGCAGCCAACCACTACAGGGGACGAAAAACATTCAGTACTTC.

This clonotype was seen only a few times. This chain connects TRBV20-1 to TRBJ2-5, with 9 bases lining up with TRBD1. CDR1 is DFQATT, CDR2 SNEGSKA, per germline (reference sequence). CDR3 length: 15 residues. Trimming at V came to 1 base and at J to 2 bases, leaving 5 bases not matched to a gene. As DNA, the CDR3 is TGCAGTGCTAGAGTCTGGACAGGGGATCAAGAGACCCAGTACTTC. Residues: CSARVWTGDQETQYF.

In nucleotides, the CDR3 is TGTGCCAGCAGCGACTCAAATACAGATACGCAGTATTTT. Translated, it gives CASSDSNTDTQYF. The V gene is TRBV7-3, the J gene TRBJ2-3, with no clear D. The V end was cut by 5 bases, the J end by 3 bases, with 9 bases between. The germline gives CDR1 SGHTA, CDR2 FQGTGA. The CDR3 has 13 amino acids.

The gene calls are TRBV10-3 and TRBJ1-5, with a possible D match to TRBD1 (6 bases). Germline-derived CDR1 and CDR2 are ENHRY and SYGVKD. The CDR3 is made up of 12 amino acids. Trimming removed 8 bases at V and 5 bases at J, with 10 bases between. The CDR3 is CAIREGDQPQHF. The CDR3 coding sequence is TGTGCCATCCGGGAGGGGGATCAGCCCCAGCATTTT.

V usage is TRBV12-3 or TRBV12-4 and J usage is TRBJ1-2; possibly TRBD1 for D (6 bases). The germline V and J ends were trimmed by 5 bases and 6 bases, with 22 bases remaining between them. The CDR3 extends over 16 amino acids. The CDR3 sequence: CASSRGGGWESHGYTF. CDR3 DNA sequence: TGTGCCAGCAGTAGAGGGGGGGGCTGGGAGTCGCATGGCTACACCTTC.

The genes are TRBV5-1 and TRBJ1-2; D call uncertain. The CDR3 extends over 14 amino acids. Trimming removed 4 bases from V and 8 bases from J, with 18 bases in between. The germline CDR1 and CDR2 sequences are SGHRS and YFSETQ. In nucleotides, the CDR3 is TGCGCCAGCAGCCCAAACCCGGACGGCGGCGGCTACACCTTC. Amino acids: CASSPNPDGGGYTF.